This T cell receptor beta chain was retrieved from a study of blood T cell repertoires in COVID-19. Study in general: Sites across the United States, Italy and Spain contributed samples from acute and convalescent COVID-19.

In germline, CDR1 is SGHDT, CDR2 YYEEEE. The CDR3 sequence is 13 residues long. The V and J ends lost 0 bases and 8 bases, in that order; junction bases with no gene match: 4. Libraries were prepared by immunoSEQ multiplex PCR; TCRdb keeps only in-frame clonotypes and omits some of them. The sample lists 45,000 to 50,000 clones; 80% to 90% were seen once. V gene TRBV5-6 combines with J gene TRBJ1-2; 7 bases are a match to TRBD1. This receptor was taken from a human donor in a cohort sampled during active COVID-19. Sequenced material: peripheral blood. The DNA of the CDR3 is TGTGCCAGCAGCTTGGGGACAGGAGACGGCTACACCTTC. It encodes CASSLGTGDGYTF.